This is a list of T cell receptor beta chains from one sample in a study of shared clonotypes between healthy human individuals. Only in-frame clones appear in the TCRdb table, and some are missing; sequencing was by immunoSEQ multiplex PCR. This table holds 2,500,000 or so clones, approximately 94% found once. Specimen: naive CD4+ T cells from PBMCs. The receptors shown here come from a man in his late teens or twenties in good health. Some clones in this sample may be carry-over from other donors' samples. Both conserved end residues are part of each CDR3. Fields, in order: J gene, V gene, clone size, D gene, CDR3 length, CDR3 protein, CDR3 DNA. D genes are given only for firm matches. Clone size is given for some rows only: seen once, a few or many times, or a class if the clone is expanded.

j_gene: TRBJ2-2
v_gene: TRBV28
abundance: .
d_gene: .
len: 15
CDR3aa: CASSFAGRNTGELFF
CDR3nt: TGTGCCAGCAGTTTCGCAGGGCGGAACACCGGGGAGCTGTTTTTT

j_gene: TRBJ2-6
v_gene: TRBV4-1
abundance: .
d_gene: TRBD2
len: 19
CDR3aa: CASSLGPIAGGSGANVLTF
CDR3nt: TGCGCCAGCAGCCTTGGCCCCATAGCGGGAGGGTCTGGGGCCAACGTCCTGACTTTC

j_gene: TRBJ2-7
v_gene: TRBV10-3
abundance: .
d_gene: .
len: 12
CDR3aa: CAISEVLREQYF
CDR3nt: TGTGCCATCAGTGAGGTCCTACGCGAGCAGTACTTC

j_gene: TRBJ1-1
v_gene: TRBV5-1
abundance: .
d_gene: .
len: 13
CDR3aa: CASSVTLNTEAFF
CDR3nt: TGCGCCAGCAGCGTGACGTTGAACACTGAAGCTTTCTTT

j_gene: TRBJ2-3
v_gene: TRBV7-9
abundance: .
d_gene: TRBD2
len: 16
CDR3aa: CASSPQWREVTDTQYF
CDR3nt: TGTGCCAGCAGCCCCCAATGGCGGGAGGTGACAGATACGCAGTATTTT

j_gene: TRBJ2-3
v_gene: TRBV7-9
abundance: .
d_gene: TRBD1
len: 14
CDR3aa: CASSLWDREDTQYF
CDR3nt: TGTGCCAGCAGCTTATGGGACAGGGAAGATACGCAGTATTTT

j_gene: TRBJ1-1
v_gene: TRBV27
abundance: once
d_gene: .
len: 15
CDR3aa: CASSLTGTPNTEAFF
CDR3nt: TGTGCCAGCAGTCTCACCGGGACACCGAACACTGAAGCTTTCTTT

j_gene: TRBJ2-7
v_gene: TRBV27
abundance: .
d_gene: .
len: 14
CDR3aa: CASSLNQGTYEQYF
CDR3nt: TGTGCCAGCAGTTTAAACCAGGGAACCTACGAGCAGTACTTC

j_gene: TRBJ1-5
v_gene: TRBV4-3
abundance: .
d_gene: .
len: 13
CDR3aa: CASSQDMQQPQHF
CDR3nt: TGCGCCAGCAGCCAAGACATGCAACAGCCCCAGCATTTT

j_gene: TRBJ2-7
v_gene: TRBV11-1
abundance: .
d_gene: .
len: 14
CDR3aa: CASSLERGKAGQYF
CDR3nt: TGTGCCAGCAGCTTAGAAAGGGGAAAGGCTGGGCAGTACTTC

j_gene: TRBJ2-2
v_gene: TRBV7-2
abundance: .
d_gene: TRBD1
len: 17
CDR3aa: CASSSLTGTLVTGELFF
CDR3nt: TGTGCCAGCAGCTCCTTGACAGGGACGCTCGTCACCGGGGAGCTGTTTTTT

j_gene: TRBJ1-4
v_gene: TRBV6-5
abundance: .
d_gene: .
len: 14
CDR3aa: CASSPLGHNEKLFF
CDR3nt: TGTGCCAGCAGCCCCCTTGGGCATAATGAAAAACTGTTTTTT

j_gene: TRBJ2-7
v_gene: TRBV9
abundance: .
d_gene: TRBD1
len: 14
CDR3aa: CASSVGQGVYEQYF
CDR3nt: TGTGCCAGCAGCGTAGGACAGGGGGTGTACGAGCAGTACTTC

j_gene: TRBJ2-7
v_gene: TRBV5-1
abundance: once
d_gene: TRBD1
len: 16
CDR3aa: CASSLTPGQGASEQYF
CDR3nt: TGCGCCAGCAGCTTAACTCCGGGACAGGGGGCGTCCGAGCAGTACTTC

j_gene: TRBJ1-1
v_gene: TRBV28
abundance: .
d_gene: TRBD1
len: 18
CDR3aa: CASSTLPWRTGLNTEAFF
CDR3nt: TGTGCCAGCAGCACGCTTCCTTGGAGGACAGGTTTGAACACTGAAGCTTTCTTT

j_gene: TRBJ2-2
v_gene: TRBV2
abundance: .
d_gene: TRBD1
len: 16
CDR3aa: CASSEFGTANTGELFF
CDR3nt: TGTGCCAGCAGTGAATTTGGGACAGCGAACACCGGGGAGCTGTTTTTT

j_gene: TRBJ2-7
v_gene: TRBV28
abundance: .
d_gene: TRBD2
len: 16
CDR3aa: CASSSGGVVSSYEQYF
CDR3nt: TGTGCCAGCAGTTCCGGGGGGGTCGTGAGCTCCTACGAGCAGTACTTC

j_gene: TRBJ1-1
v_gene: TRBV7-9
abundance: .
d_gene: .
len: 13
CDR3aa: CASRTEEGTEAFF
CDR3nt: TGTGCCAGCAGGACGGAGGAGGGCACTGAAGCTTTCTTT

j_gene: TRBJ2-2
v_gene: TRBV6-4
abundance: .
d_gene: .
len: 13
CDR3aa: CASSPWDTGELFF
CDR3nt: TGTGCCAGCAGCCCCTGGGACACCGGGGAGCTGTTTTTT

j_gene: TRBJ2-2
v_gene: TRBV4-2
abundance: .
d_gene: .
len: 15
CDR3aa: CASSQGDGSTGELFF
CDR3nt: TGTGCCAGCAGCCAAGGGGACGGAAGTACCGGGGAGCTGTTTTTT

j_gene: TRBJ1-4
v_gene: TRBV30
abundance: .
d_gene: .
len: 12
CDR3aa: CAWSHDNEKLFF
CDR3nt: TGTGCCTGGAGCCACGATAATGAAAAACTGTTTTTT

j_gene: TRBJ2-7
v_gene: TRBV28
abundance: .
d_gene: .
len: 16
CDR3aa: CASSVGTYRTPYEQYF
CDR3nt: TGTGCCAGCAGTGTCGGAACGTATAGGACCCCCTACGAGCAGTACTTC

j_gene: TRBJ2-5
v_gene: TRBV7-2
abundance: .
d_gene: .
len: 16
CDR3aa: CASSLAFQGGQETQYF
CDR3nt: TGTGCCAGCAGCTTAGCGTTCCAGGGAGGCCAAGAGACCCAGTACTTC

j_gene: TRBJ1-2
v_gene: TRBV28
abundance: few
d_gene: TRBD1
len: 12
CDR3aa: CASRDRNYGYTF
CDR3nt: TGTGCCAGCAGGGACAGGAACTATGGCTACACCTTC

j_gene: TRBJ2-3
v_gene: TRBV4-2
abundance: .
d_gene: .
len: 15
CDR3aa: CASSQEGPQRDTQYF
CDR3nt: TGTGCCAGCAGCCAAGAGGGCCCCCAGAGGGATACGCAGTATTTT

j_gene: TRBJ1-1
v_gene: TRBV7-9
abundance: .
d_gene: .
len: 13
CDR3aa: CASSSKAPLEAFF
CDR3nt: TGTGCCAGCAGCTCAAAGGCCCCCTTGGAAGCTTTCTTT

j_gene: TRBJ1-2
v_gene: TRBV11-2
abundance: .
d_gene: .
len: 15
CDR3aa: CASSTSQGRGYGYTF
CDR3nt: TGTGCCAGCAGCACCTCACAGGGTCGAGGCTATGGCTACACCTTC